Listed here are 22 T cell receptor beta chains from one sample, sequenced in a study of shared clonotypes between healthy human individuals. Sequenced by immunoSEQ multiplex PCR; TCRdb stores in-frame clones only, minus some. The profile covers 650,000 to 800,000 clones, with 72% appearing a single time and approximately 1.7% taken by the ten largest. The material sequenced was memory CD4+ T cells sorted from blood. Subset here: CD45RA-negative fraction. Source of these receptors: a woman in her twenties or thirties in good health.

The chain uses TRBV11-2 and TRBJ1-2; D ambiguous. Germline CDR1 and CDR2: SGHAT and FQNNGV. V dropped 4 bases and J dropped 2 bases, with 14 bases sitting between them. This CDR3 spans 15 amino acids. The CDR3 bases are TGTGCCAGCAGCTCCCCCAGACGTAGCAACTATGGCTACACCTTC. This codes for CASSSPRRSNYGYTF.

There are a few counts of this clone. The CDR3 nucleotides are TGTGCCGGCGGGTACAGTGGAAATCAGCCCCAGCATTTT. Protein sequence: CAGGYSGNQPQHF. The chain is built from TRBV19 and TRBJ1-5; D is unresolved. V was shortened by 11 bases and J by 4 bases, with 15 bases between the two germline ends. CDR1 LNHDA and CDR2 SQIVND come from the germline V gene (reference sequence). The CDR3 is 13 residues long.

On this clone: A much larger clonotype is one base distant, so this may be a read error. The genes are TRBV7-9 and TRBJ2-3; D remains unclear. Per the germline V gene, CDR1 is SEHNR and CDR2 is FQNEAQ (reference sequence). Between the trimmed V and J ends, which lost 3 bases and 2 bases, there was a span of 3 bases. This CDR3 is 12 amino acids long. This CDR3 reads CASSFFTDTQYF. CDR3 DNA: TGTGCCAGCAGCTTTTTCACAGATACGCAGTATTTT.

This clone was recorded at least ten times. The chain carries TRBV9 and TRBJ1-1; 7 nucleotides match TRBD1. Germline V gene lookup returns CDR1 SGDLS and CDR2 YYNGEE. The CDR3 consists of 16 residues. The V gene end was trimmed by 4 bases and the J gene end by 4 bases; junction bases not matched to a gene: 13. In DNA form, the CDR3 reads TGTGCCAGCAGCTTTTCGCAGGGGGTTTCCTTCACTGAAGCTTTCTTT. Its translation is CASSFSQGVSFTEAFF.

This chain joins TRBV6-6 and TRBJ1-4, with unresolved D. This CDR3 is built from 15 residues. CDR1 is MNHNY and CDR2 is SVGAGI in the germline V gene (reference sequence). V shed 7 bases and J shed 5 bases, with 17 bases lying between them. Here the CDR3 DNA reads TGTGCCAGCATTCTCGATCCAGCCCTCAATGAAAAACTGTTTTTT. This sequence encodes CASILDPALNEKLFF.

This rearrangement joins TRBV5-1 to TRBJ2-1; no clear D gene. Trimming stripped 1 base from V and 6 bases from J, with 11 bases between. CDR3 length equals 14 residues. Germline assignment: CDR1 SGHRS and CDR2 YFSETQ. CDR3 bases: TGCGCCAGCAGCTTGTCCAGGAACCCCAATGAGCAGTTCTTC. Amino acids: CASSLSRNPNEQFF.

The chain links TRBV7-9 to TRBJ2-5; 8 nucleotides agree with TRBD2. The CDR3 sequence is 14 residues long. V shed 8 bases and J 5 bases; nucleotides not matched to a gene: 10. Germline values: CDR1 SEHNR, CDR2 FQNEAQ (reference sequence). CDR3 amino acids: CASSRSGISETQYF. The CDR3 region has the DNA TGTGCCAGCTCCCGTAGCGGGATCTCGGAGACCCAGTACTTC.

The chain is built from TRBV28 and TRBJ1-5, with D tentatively TRBD1 (5 bases). Per the germline V gene, CDR1 is MDHEN and CDR2 is SYDVKM. Trimming cost V 7 bases and J 6 bases, with 16 bases left between them. There are 14 residues in the CDR3. CDR3 sequence reads: CASNRDPFGQPQHF. The CDR3 DNA follows: TGTGCCAGCAACCGGGACCCGTTCGGTCAGCCCCAGCATTTT.

CDR3 coding DNA: TGCGCCAGCAGTGAGTCATCCGACAGGAATGAAAAACTGTTTTTT. It encodes CASSESSDRNEKLFF. The chain recombines TRBV10-2 with TRBJ1-4, with D perhaps matching TRBD1 (6 bases). Germline CDR1 reads WSHSY; CDR2 reads SAAADI. Trimming left V 0 bases short and J 5 bases short, with 10 bases between. This CDR3 is 15 amino acids long.

This clone has a handful of counts. The chain links TRBV7-9 to TRBJ1-2, with D perhaps TRBD1 (6 bases). The germline CDR1 and CDR2 sequences are SEHNR and FQNEAQ (reference sequence). V dropped 5 bases and J dropped 7 bases, with 14 bases sitting between them. This CDR3 contains 13 residues. CDR3 protein: CASSPGARGGYTF. The CDR3 nucleotides are TGTGCCAGCAGCCCAGGGGCGAGGGGTGGCTACACCTTC. The variable domain in full, with the rest retrieved from reference TRBV7-9 and TRBJ1-2, is DTGVSQNPRHKITKRGQNVTFRCDPISEHNRLYWYRQTLGQGPEFLTYFQNEAQLEKSRLLSDRFSAERPKGSFSTLEIQRTEQGDSAMYLCASSPGARGGYTFGSGTRLTVV.

This chain joins TRBV27 and TRBJ2-3, with 14 positions matching TRBD2. Per the germline V gene, CDR1 is MNHEY and CDR2 is SMNVEV (reference sequence). Trimming removed 4 bases from V and 3 bases from J; junction bases left unmatched: 9. This CDR3 is built from 18 residues. Here the CDR3 DNA reads TGTGCCAGCAGTTCCCCGAGACTAGCGGGAGGGCCAACAGATACGCAGTATTTT. This encodes CASSSPRLAGGPTDTQYF.

The chain employs TRBV7-8 and TRBJ1-5; 9 nucleotides align to TRBD1. V shed 5 bases, J shed 5 bases, and the junction held 4 bases outside the gene matches. The CDR3 sequence is 14 residues long. In germline, CDR1 is SGHVS, CDR2 FQNEAQ. The CDR3 nucleotides read TGTGCCAGCAGCCCAGGACAGGGGCATCAGCCCCAGCATTTT. As protein: CASSPGQGHQPQHF.

The chain has TRBV5-1 and TRBJ2-7, with a tentative D call TRBD2 (5 bases). This CDR3 region has 16 residues. Trimming left V 0 bases short and J 1 base short, with 14 bases between. In germline, CDR1 is SGHRS, CDR2 YFSETQ. CDR3: CASSLAERGQSYEQYF. CDR3 DNA: TGCGCCAGCAGCTTGGCCGAGCGAGGGCAATCCTACGAGCAGTACTTC.

This clone was seen a handful of times. The chain has TRBV19 and TRBJ1-1; 7 bases match TRBD1. V lost 1 base, J lost 4 bases, and 6 bases stayed unmatched. CDR1 is LNHDA and CDR2 is SQIVND in the germline V gene (reference sequence). The CDR3 is 15 residues long. This chain's CDR3 is CASSIAGTASTEAFF. The CDR3 DNA is TGTGCCAGTAGTATAGCGGGGACAGCAAGCACTGAAGCTTTCTTT.

This clone has only a few counts. The genes are TRBV7-2 and TRBJ1-1; perhaps TRBD1 as D (6 bases). The CDR3 sequence is 13 residues long. From germline, CDR1 is SGHTA and CDR2 FQGNSA. The V and J ends lost 3 bases and 4 bases respectively, with 9 bases between them. CDR3 region: CASSLDSFTEAFF. CDR3 sequence (DNA): TGTGCCAGCAGCTTGGACAGTTTCACTGAAGCTTTCTTT.

This sequence joins TRBV28 and TRBJ2-7, with TRBD1 identical over 9 bases. Germline V gene lookup returns CDR1 MDHEN and CDR2 SYDVKM. Trimming at V came to 5 bases and at J to 6 bases, leaving 8 bases not matched to a gene. The CDR3 extends over 14 amino acids. The CDR3 DNA reads as TGTGCCAGCAGTATCCCGGGACAGGGCTTCGAGCAGTACTTC. Its protein product is CASSIPGQGFEQYF.

The gene calls are TRBV30 and TRBJ1-5; D uncertain. The germline V and J ends were trimmed by 0 bases and 4 bases, with 10 bases remaining between them. Germline CDR1 reads GTSNPN; CDR2 reads SVGIG (reference sequence). CDR3 length: 14 amino acids. The CDR3, as DNA: TGTGCCTGGAGTGTATTGGACGGAAATCAGCCCCAGCATTTT. It yields the protein CAWSVLDGNQPQHF.

The chain is built from TRBV4-1 and TRBJ2-5; 7 bases line up with TRBD2. This CDR3 has 19 amino acids. Germline CDR1 and CDR2: MGHRA and YSYEKL. V lost 3 bases, J lost 2 bases, and 18 bases stayed unmatched. In DNA, the CDR3 is TGCGCCAGCAGCCAGCGGGGGAAAGGTGGTAGAGGGATACAAGAGACCCAGTACTTC. Protein: CASSQRGKGGRGIQETQYF.

The CDR3 sequence: CASSATGGSTDTQYF. The CDR3 nucleotides read TGTGCCAGCAGTGCGACAGGAGGAAGCACAGATACGCAGTATTTT. The rearrangement links TRBV6-4 to TRBJ2-3; maybe TRBD1 (6 bases). Germline CDR1 is MRHNA and CDR2 is SNTAGT. CDR3 length equals 15 residues. Trimming took 4 bases from V and 0 from J, leaving 11 bases between them.

This clone was seen a handful of times. V gene TRBV19 combines with J gene TRBJ2-4; TRBD1 or TRBD2 may be the D gene (5 bases each). V was cut by 5 bases and J by 5 bases, with 13 bases left in between. Germline-derived CDR1 and CDR2 are LNHDA and SQIVND (reference sequence). This CDR3 has 14 residues. CDR3: CASSLTGTENIQYF. The DNA of the CDR3 is TGTGCCAGTAGTTTAACCGGGACCGAAAACATTCAGTACTTC.

The chain carries TRBV11-3 and TRBJ2-1, with TRBD2 matching over 13 bases. From germline, CDR1 is SGHNT and CDR2 YENEEA. This CDR3 contains 15 residues. With V trimmed by 5 bases and J by 8 bases, 6 bases remained unmatched. CDR3 residues: CASSVGLAGIDEQFF. The CDR3 nucleotides read TGTGCCAGCAGCGTGGGACTAGCGGGAATCGATGAGCAGTTCTTC.

The rearrangement joins TRBV7-2 to TRBJ2-7; D not certain. Looked up from germline, CDR1 is SGHTA and CDR2 is FQGNSA. Trimming removed 7 bases from V and 3 bases from J, with 16 bases in between. This CDR3 contains 14 residues. The CDR3 DNA sequence: TGTGCCAGCACCATCGACACTGTGGTCTACGAGCAGTACTTC. Translated: CASTIDTVVYEQYF.